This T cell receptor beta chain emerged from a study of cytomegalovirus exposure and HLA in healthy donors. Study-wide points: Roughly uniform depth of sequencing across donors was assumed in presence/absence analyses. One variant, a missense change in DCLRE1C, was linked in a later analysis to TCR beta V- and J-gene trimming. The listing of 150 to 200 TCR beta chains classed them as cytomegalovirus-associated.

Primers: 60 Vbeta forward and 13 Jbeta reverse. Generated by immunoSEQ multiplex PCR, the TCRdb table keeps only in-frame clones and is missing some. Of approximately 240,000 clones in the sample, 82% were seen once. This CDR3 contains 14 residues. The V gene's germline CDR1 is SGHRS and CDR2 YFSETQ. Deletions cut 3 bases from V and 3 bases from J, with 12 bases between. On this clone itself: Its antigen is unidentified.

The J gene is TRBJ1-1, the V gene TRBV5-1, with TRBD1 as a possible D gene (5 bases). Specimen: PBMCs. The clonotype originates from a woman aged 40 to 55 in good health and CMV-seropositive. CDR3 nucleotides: TGCGCCAGCAGCTGGCGGGGCGCCGACACTGAAGCTTTCTTT. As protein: CASSWRGADTEAFF. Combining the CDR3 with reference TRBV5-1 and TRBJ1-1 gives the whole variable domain KAGVTQTPRYLIKTRGQQVTLSCSPISGHRSVSWYQQTPGQGLQFLFEYFSETQRNKGNFPGRFSGRQFSNSRSEMNVSTLELGDSALYLCASSWRGADTEAFFGQGTRLTVV.